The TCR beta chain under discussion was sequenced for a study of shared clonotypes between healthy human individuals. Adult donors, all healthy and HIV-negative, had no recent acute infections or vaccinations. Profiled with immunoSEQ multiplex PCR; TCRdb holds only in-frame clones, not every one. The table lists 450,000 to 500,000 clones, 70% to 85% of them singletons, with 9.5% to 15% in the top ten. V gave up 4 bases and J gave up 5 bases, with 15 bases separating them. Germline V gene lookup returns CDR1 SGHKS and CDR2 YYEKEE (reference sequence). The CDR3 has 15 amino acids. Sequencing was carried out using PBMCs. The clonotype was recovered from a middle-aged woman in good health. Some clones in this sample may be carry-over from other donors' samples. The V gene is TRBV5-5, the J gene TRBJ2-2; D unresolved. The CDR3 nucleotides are TGTGCCAGCAGCCCCCCGCACTTGGGTACCGGGGAGCTGTTTTTT. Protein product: CASSPPHLGTGELFF.